This T cell receptor (beta chain) appears in the sequencing data of a study of blood T cell repertoires in COVID-19. Study summary: Collection of acute and convalescent COVID-19 samples took place in the United States, Italy and Spain. The cDNA or gDNA used as material had been derived from T cells, B-cell-depleted T cells, or PBMCs.

As originally analysed: Amplification with reference gene primers provided the estimates of nucleated cell counts. Using immunoSEQ multiplex PCR, the repertoire was profiled, and TCRdb retains in-frame clones only, with some absent. V and J calls and clone size follow that table, whereas D and trimming were derived from the DNA. The sample has hundreds of thousands of clones, 70% to 90% seen once. V lost 2 bases and J 9 bases, leaving 11 bases between the germline ends. The CDR3 sequence is 13 residues long. Germline values: CDR1 MNHEY, CDR2 SVGAGI. The sample comprised peripheral blood. The receptor was isolated from a man aged 50-60 years with active or convalescent COVID-19. This chain uses TRBV6-5 with TRBJ2-1; D not resolved. As DNA, the CDR3 is TGTGCCAGCAGTTACCTTATAACTGGTGAGCAGTTCTTC. Its protein is CASSYLITGEQFF.